This T cell receptor (delta chain) stems from a study of gamma-delta chains in newborns, infants, children. Study background: Microbial exposure reportedly drives polyclonal innate γδ T cell expansion after birth.

The CDR3 has 24 residues. V was clipped by 0 bases and J by 0 bases; unmatched bases: 28. In germline, CDR1 is TSWWSYY, CDR2 QGS. TCRdb applied CATT to the reads for clone calling. Of 9,000 to 13,000 delta-chain clones in the sample, roughly 3.5% are singletons; the top ten hold under 9.5%. Only a few counts were recorded for this clone. This TCR was sampled from a child who was a newborn, infant or young child, either healthy, febrile or measles-vaccinated (not recorded which). The chain combines TRDV1 with TRDJ1, with TRDD3 matching 7 bases. The sequenced material came from blood. This chain's CDR3 is CALGELGFSRPLLGTNMYTDKLIF. Written as DNA, the CDR3 is TGTGCTCTTGGGGAACTAGGGTTTAGCCGCCCTTTACTGGGGACCAACATGTACACCGATAAACTCATCTTT.